Here is one T cell receptor beta chain with its context. Its antigen is not known. Losses at the gene ends were 5 bases for V and 1 base for J; bases not matched to a gene: 11. The CDR3 contains 16 residues. From germline, CDR1 is SGHRS and CDR2 YFSETQ. This sample is part of a study of cytomegalovirus exposure and HLA in healthy donors. Study summary: Assignment to the Caucasian-associated ancestry cluster applied to over 70% of the approximately 360 genotyped donors. General study findings and limits: Among TCR sequences, most were rare, though some public TCRs appeared in many donors. Upon later analysis, TCR association rates were observed to vary by HLA locus, being highest for DRB1 and lowest for HLA-C. In a later analysis, common viral pathogens appeared linked to several of the most significant clusters.

60 Vbeta and 13 Jbeta primers were used in PCR. Using immunoSEQ multiplex PCR, the repertoire was profiled, and TCRdb retains in-frame clones only, with some absent. Here the sample spans 120,000 to 150,000 clones, around 79% being singletons. The chain uses TRBV5-1 and TRBJ2-5; 7 bases fit TRBD2. The sequencing sample was made of PBMCs. This receptor was taken from a male donor in good health and CMV-seronegative. The CDR3: CASSINKAGSQETQYF. CDR3 in DNA: TGCGCCAGCAGTATCAACAAAGCGGGATCCCAAGAGACCCAGTACTTC.